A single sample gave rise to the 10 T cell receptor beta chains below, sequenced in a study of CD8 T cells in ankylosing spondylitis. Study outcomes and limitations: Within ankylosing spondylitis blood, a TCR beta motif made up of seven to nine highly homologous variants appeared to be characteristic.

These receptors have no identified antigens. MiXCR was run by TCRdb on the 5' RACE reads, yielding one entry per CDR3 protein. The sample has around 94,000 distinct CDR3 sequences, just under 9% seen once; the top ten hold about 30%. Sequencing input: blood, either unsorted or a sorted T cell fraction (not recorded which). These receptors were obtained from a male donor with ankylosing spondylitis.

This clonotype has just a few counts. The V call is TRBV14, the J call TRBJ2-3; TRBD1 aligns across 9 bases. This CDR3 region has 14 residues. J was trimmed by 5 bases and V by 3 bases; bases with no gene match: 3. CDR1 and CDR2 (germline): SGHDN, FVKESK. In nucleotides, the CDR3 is TGTGCCAGCAGCCAGTACAGGGGGCTAGATACGCAGTATTTT. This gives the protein CASSQYRGLDTQYF.

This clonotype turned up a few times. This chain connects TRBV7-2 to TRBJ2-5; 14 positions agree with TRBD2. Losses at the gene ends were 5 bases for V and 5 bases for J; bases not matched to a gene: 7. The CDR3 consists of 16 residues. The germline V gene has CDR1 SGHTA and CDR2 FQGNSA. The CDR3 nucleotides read TGTGCCAGCAGCCCAATGACTAGCGGGAGGGGGGAGACCCAGTACTTC. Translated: CASSPMTSGRGETQYF. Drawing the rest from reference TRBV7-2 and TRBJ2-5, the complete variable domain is GAGVSQSPSNKVTEKGKDVELRCDPISGHTALYWYRQSLGQGLEFLIYFQGNSAPDKSGLPSDRFSAERTGGSVSTLTIQRTQQEDSAVYLCASSPMTSGRGETQYFGPGTRLLVL.

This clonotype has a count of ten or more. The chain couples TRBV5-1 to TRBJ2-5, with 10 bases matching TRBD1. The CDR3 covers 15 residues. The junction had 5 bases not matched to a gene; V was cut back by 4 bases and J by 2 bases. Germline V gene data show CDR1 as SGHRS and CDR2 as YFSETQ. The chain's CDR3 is CASSIGQGGQETQYF. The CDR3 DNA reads TGCGCCAGCAGCATTGGACAGGGGGGACAAGAGACCCAGTACTTC.

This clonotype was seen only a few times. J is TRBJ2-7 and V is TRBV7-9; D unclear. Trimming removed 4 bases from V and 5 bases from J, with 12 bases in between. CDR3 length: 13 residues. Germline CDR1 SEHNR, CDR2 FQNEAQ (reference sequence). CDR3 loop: CASSSLTPNEQYF. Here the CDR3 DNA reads TGTGCCAGCAGCTCACTTACCCCAAACGAGCAGTACTTC.

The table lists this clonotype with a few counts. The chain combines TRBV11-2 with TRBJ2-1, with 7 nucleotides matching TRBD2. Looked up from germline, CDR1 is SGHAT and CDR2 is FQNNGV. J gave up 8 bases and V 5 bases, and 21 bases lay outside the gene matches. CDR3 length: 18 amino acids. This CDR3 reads CASSPAQGGSSEIDEQFF. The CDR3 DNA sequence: TGTGCCAGCAGCCCCGCCCAGGGCGGGAGTTCGGAAATCGATGAGCAGTTCTTC.

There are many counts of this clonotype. The CDR3 spells CASRGTGGVGTQYF. The DNA for the CDR3 is TGTGCCAGCAGAGGGACAGGGGGCGTAGGGACCCAGTACTTC. This sequence joins TRBV27 and TRBJ2-5, with 12 bases that match TRBD1. Germline CDR1 is MNHEY and CDR2 is SMNVEV (reference sequence). The CDR3 length is 14 residues. V trimming: 6 bases; J trimming: 7 bases; junction bases outside the gene matches: 6.

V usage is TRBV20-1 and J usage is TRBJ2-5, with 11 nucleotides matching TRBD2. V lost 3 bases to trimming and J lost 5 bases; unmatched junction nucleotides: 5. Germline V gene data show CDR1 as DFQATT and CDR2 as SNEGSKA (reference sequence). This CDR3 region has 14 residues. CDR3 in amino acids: CSARELAGEETQYF. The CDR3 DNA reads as TGCAGTGCTAGGGAACTAGCGGGAGAGGAGACCCAGTACTTC.

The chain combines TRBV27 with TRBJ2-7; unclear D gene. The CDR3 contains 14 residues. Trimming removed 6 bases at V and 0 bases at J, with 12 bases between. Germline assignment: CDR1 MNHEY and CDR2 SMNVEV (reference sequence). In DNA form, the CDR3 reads TGTGCCAGCAGGGCCCGTGGGTCCTCCTACGAGCAGTACTTC. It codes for CASRARGSSYEQYF.

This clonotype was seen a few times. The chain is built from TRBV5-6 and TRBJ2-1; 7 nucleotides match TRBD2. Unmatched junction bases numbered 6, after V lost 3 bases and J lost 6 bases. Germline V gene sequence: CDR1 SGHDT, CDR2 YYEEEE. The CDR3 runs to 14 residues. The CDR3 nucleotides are TGTGCCAGCAGCTACACTAGCGAACCCAATGAGCAGTTCTTC. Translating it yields CASSYTSEPNEQFF.

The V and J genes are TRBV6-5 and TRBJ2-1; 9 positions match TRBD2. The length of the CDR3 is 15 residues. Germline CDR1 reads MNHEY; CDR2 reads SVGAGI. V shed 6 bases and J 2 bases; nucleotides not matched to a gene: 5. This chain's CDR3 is CASSHSSGAYNEQFF. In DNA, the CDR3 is TGTGCCAGCAGCCACTCTAGCGGGGCCTACAATGAGCAGTTCTTC.